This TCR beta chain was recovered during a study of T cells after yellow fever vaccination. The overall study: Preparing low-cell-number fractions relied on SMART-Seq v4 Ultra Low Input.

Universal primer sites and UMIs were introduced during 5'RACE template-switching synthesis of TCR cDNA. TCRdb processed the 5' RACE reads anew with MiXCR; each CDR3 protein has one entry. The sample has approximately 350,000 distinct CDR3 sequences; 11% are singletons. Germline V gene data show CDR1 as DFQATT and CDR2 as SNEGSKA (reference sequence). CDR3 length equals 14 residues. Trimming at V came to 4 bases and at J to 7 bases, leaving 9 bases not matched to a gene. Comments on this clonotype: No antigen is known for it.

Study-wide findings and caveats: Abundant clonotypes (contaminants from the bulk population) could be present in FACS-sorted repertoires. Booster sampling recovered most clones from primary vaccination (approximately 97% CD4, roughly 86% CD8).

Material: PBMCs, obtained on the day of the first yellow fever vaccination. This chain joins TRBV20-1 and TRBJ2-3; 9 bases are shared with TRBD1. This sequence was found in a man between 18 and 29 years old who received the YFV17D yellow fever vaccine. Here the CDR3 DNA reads TGCAGTGCTAAGGACAGGGGTGGGAAGAATACGCAGTATTTT. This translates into CSAKDRGGKNTQYF.